One and the same sample provided the 27 T cell receptor beta chains below, sequenced in a study of control samples from healthy donors and cancer patients. The table came from immunoSEQ multiplex PCR; TCRdb's copy has only in-frame clones and leaves some out. The sample consists of 75,000 to 100,000 clones, 86% of them appearing once. Sequencing was performed on blood. These receptors came from a woman in her forties or fifties in good health.

This chain uses TRBV19 with TRBJ2-1, with 11 bases fitting TRBD2. Germline V gene sequence: CDR1 LNHDA, CDR2 SQIVND (reference sequence). J lost 6 bases, V lost 5 bases, and 12 bases had no gene match. The CDR3 length is 17 residues. The CDR3 region has the DNA TGTGCCAGTAGTCCAGGGACTAGCGGTTCCCAACGCAATGAGCAGTTCTTC. It codes for CASSPGTSGSQRNEQFF.

This clone was observed a single time. This sequence joins TRBV7-2 and TRBJ2-7; TRBD2 might be the D (6 bases). Deletions cut 1 base from V and 2 bases from J, with 12 bases between. The CDR3 covers 15 residues. Germline V CDR1 and CDR2: SGHTA, FQGNSA. The CDR3 coding sequence is TGTGCCAGCAGCTTAGGGGGCGGGGCTCCCTACGAGCAGTACTTC. Its protein is CASSLGGGAPYEQYF.

This chain connects TRBV5-1 to TRBJ2-3; D is uncertain. The germline V gene has CDR1 SGHRS and CDR2 YFSETQ. The V gene lost 0 bases and the J gene lost 6 bases, with 14 bases spanning the gap. The CDR3 extends over 15 amino acids. DNA for the CDR3: TGCGCCAGCAGCTTGGAAAAGGGTGGTACGGATACGCAGTATTTT. It translates to CASSLEKGGTDTQYF.

This clone was counted once. This rearrangement joins TRBV7-2 to TRBJ2-3; 11 bases are a match to TRBD2. The CDR3 extends over 16 amino acids. Germline values: CDR1 SGHTA, CDR2 FQGNSA. V trimming: 1 base; J trimming: 5 bases; junction bases outside the gene matches: 5. This chain's CDR3 is CASSLVTSGGLDTQYF. CDR3 DNA: TGTGCCAGCAGCTTAGTTACTAGCGGGGGCTTAGATACGCAGTATTTT.

The chain is built from TRBV23-1 and TRBJ2-1; 10 bases line up with TRBD2. TRBV23-1 is annotated as an ORF whose role is uncertain. Unmatched junction bases numbered 9, after V lost 6 bases and J lost 4 bases. CDR3 length equals 16 residues. This chain's CDR3 is CASSRLSGGTYNEQFF. DNA for the CDR3: TGCGCCAGCAGCCGACTTAGCGGGGGGACATACAATGAGCAGTTCTTC.

The V gene is TRBV6-5, the J gene TRBJ1-6, with unresolved D. This CDR3 region has 15 residues. The germline gives CDR1 MNHEY, CDR2 SVGAGI. With 6 bases removed from V and 8 bases from J, the gap between germline ends came to 17 bases. The CDR3: CASRPGKGVHSPLHF. The CDR3 bases are TGTGCCAGCAGACCGGGAAAGGGAGTACATTCACCCCTCCACTTT.

The CDR3 region has the DNA TGTGCCAGCAGCGGACAGGGTGAAGCTTTCTTT. Encoded protein: CASSGQGEAFF. This chain connects TRBV3-1 (or the pseudogene TRBV3-2) to TRBJ1-1; 8 nucleotides line up with TRBD1. Germline CDR1 is LGHDT and CDR2 is YNNKEL (reference sequence). V was clipped by 5 bases and J by 7 bases; unmatched bases: 0. The CDR3 sequence is 11 residues long.

This clone occurred once. This chain links TRBV29-1 with TRBJ2-4, with 8 bases fitting TRBD2. There are 13 residues in the CDR3. Germline V lookup: CDR1 SQVTM, CDR2 ANQGSEA. J was trimmed by 7 bases and V by 2 bases; bases with no gene match: 4. The DNA for the CDR3 is TGCAGCGTTGAACGAGCGGGAGAGAACATTCAGTACTTC. This codes for CSVERAGENIQYF.

The V and J genes are TRBV7-6 and TRBJ2-1; 12 bases match TRBD2. In germline, CDR1 is SGHVS, CDR2 FNYEAQ. CDR3 length: 19 residues. V shed 4 bases and J 5 bases; nucleotides not matched to a gene: 15. CDR3 sequence reads: CASSSDSRYLAGGDNEQFF. The CDR3 DNA follows: TGTGCCAGCAGCTCCGACTCCCGATATCTAGCGGGAGGGGACAATGAGCAGTTCTTC.

This chain uses TRBV28 with TRBJ2-1; D is perhaps TRBD1 (7 bases). With 8 bases removed from V and 7 bases from J, the gap between germline ends came to 18 bases. The CDR3 contains 14 residues. Germline lookup yields CDR1 MDHEN and CDR2 SYDVKM. The CDR3 region has the DNA TGTGCCAGCCTCCAGGGGGGTAACGGGAATGAGCAGTTCTTC. This codes for CASLQGGNGNEQFF.

V and J are TRBV10-3 and TRBJ1-1; 7 positions agree with TRBD1. V was clipped by 6 bases and J by 1 base; unmatched bases: 2. This CDR3 comprises 13 residues. Germline CDR1 reads ENHRY; CDR2 reads SYGVKD. The CDR3 DNA is TGTGCCATCAGGGGGACAGCGAACACTGAAGCTTTCTTT. It translates to CAIRGTANTEAFF.

This clone was seen only once. J is TRBJ2-7 and V is TRBV5-4; D possibly corresponds to TRBD1 (6 bases). This CDR3 is built from 13 residues. Germline V gene data show CDR1 as SGHNT and CDR2 as YYREEE (reference sequence). V dropped 3 bases and J dropped 1 base, with 8 bases sitting between them. The CDR3 loop is CASSSDRSYEQYF. In DNA, the CDR3 is TGTGCCAGCAGCTCGGACAGATCCTACGAGCAGTACTTC.

The rearrangement joins TRBV4-1 to TRBJ1-2; 11 bases are a match to TRBD1. This CDR3 comprises 16 residues. In germline, CDR1 is MGHRA, CDR2 YSYEKL. V was clipped by 0 bases and J by 7 bases; unmatched bases: 7. The CDR3: CASSQEGDRGFGGYTF. Written as DNA, the CDR3 is TGCGCCAGCAGCCAAGAGGGGGACAGGGGGTTCGGTGGCTACACCTTC.

A few counts support this clone. J is TRBJ2-5 and V is TRBV3-1 (or the pseudogene TRBV3-2); unclear D gene. Germline lookup yields CDR1 LGHDT and CDR2 YNNKEL (reference sequence). V was trimmed by 5 bases and J by 1 base, leaving 8 bases between them. This CDR3 has 13 amino acids. Here the CDR3 reads CASSSVVQETQYF. The CDR3 DNA is TGTGCCAGCAGCAGTGTGGTCCAAGAGACCCAGTACTTC.

This rearrangement joins TRBV19 to TRBJ1-5; D possibly corresponds to TRBD1 (5 bases). Trimming removed 8 bases at V and 2 bases at J, with 16 bases between. CDR1 and CDR2 (germline): LNHDA, SQIVND (reference sequence). The CDR3 contains 15 residues. CDR3: CASGGGGMGNQPQHF. The CDR3 DNA reads TGTGCCAGTGGTGGGGGTGGGATGGGCAATCAGCCCCAGCATTTT.

The rearrangement uses TRBV5-1 and TRBJ1-1; 9 bases are shared with TRBD1. Looked up from germline, CDR1 is SGHRS and CDR2 is YFSETQ. The CDR3 length is 14 residues. Losses at the gene ends were 2 bases for V and 3 bases for J; bases not matched to a gene: 2. CDR3 nucleotide sequence: TGCGCCAGCAGCTTCCGGGACAGGGACACTGAAGCTTTCTTT. Encoded protein: CASSFRDRDTEAFF. Full variable domain (rest looked up from reference TRBV5-1 and TRBJ1-1): KAGVTQTPRYLIKTRGQQVTLSCSPISGHRSVSWYQQTPGQGLQFLFEYFSETQRNKGNFPGRFSGRQFSNSRSEMNVSTLELGDSALYLCASSFRDRDTEAFFGQGTRLTVV.

V gene TRBV2 combines with J gene TRBJ2-7, with D possibly matching TRBD1 (5 bases). This CDR3 is 14 amino acids long. Germline lookup yields CDR1 SNHLY and CDR2 FYNNEI. V was trimmed by 2 bases and J by 2 bases, leaving 10 bases between them. The CDR3 loop is CASSERQPPYEQYF. CDR3 bases: TGTGCCAGCAGTGAAAGACAGCCACCCTACGAGCAGTACTTC. Complete variable domain (other parts from reference TRBV2 and TRBJ2-7): EPEVTQTPSHQVTQMGQEVILRCVPISNHLYFYWYRQILGQKVEFLVSFYNNEISEKSEIFDDQFSVERPDGSNFTLKIRSTKLEDSAMYFCASSERQPPYEQYFGPGTRLTVT.

This clone was seen a handful of times. The rearrangement links TRBV3-1 (or the pseudogene TRBV3-2) to TRBJ1-3; D remains unclear. V was cut by 3 bases and J by 4 bases, with 13 bases left in between. Germline V CDR1 and CDR2: LGHDT, YNNKEL (reference sequence). The CDR3 is 15 residues long. The CDR3 loop is CASSQPRFPGNTIYF. CDR3 sequence (DNA): TGTGCCAGCAGCCAGCCAAGGTTTCCCGGAAACACCATATATTTT.

This sequence joins TRBV18 and TRBJ1-6, with 8 bases fitting TRBD1. V trimming: 5 bases; J trimming: 8 bases; junction bases outside the gene matches: 8. This CDR3 comprises 15 residues. Per the germline V gene, CDR1 is KGHSH and CDR2 is LQKENI. CDR3 bases: TGTGCCAGCTCATCCAGGGGGCTGATTGATTCACCCCTCCACTTT. Translating gives CASSSRGLIDSPLHF. Together with reference TRBV18 and TRBJ1-6, the CDR3 gives the full variable domain: NAGVMQNPRHLVRRRGQEARLRCSPMKGHSHVYWYRQLPEEGLKFMVYLQKENIIDESGMPKERFSAEFPKEGPSILRIQQVVRGDSAAYFCASSSRGLIDSPLHFGNGTRLTVT.

Worth noting for this clone: The sample contains more than one DNA sequence encoding this CDR3. V gene TRBV5-1 combines with J gene TRBJ2-3, with TRBD2 identical over 8 bases. V trimming: 4 bases; J trimming: 3 bases; junction bases outside the gene matches: 4. Germline values: CDR1 SGHRS, CDR2 YFSETQ. The length of the CDR3 is 14 residues. CDR3 amino acids: CASSPGGPTDTQYF. In nucleotides, the CDR3 is TGCGCCAGCAGCCCGGGGGGGCCGACAGATACGCAGTATTTT.

Here the CDR3 DNA reads TGTGCCAGCTCACCCCAGACAGCCGGGTATGGCTACACCTTC. Translation: CASSPQTAGYGYTF. This chain uses TRBV18 with TRBJ1-2, with a tentative D call TRBD1 (5 bases). The V gene lost 3 bases and the J gene lost 5 bases, with 13 bases spanning the gap. The CDR3 runs to 14 residues. Germline V CDR1 and CDR2: KGHSH, LQKENI. Filled out from reference TRBV18 and TRBJ1-2, the complete variable domain reads NAGVMQNPRHLVRRRGQEARLRCSPMKGHSHVYWYRQLPEEGLKFMVYLQKENIIDESGMPKERFSAEFPKEGPSILRIQQVVRGDSAAYFCASSPQTAGYGYTFGSGTRLTVV.

This chain connects TRBV19 to TRBJ1-1, with a weak D call TRBD1 (6 bases). The germline gives CDR1 LNHDA, CDR2 SQIVND (reference sequence). V lost 7 bases to trimming and J lost 5 bases, with 17 bases between them. The CDR3 extends over 14 amino acids. DNA of the CDR3: TGTGCCAGTAAAGGTCGGGGGCCAGTGACTGAAGCTTTCTTT. Translating it yields CASKGRGPVTEAFF.

This clone appeared a single time. The rearrangement links TRBV6-2 or TRBV6-3 to TRBJ1-5; D might be TRBD1 (6 bases). Germline V lookup: CDR1 MNHEY, CDR2 SVGEGT. CDR3 length: 14 amino acids. The V end lost 6 bases, the J end lost 4 bases, and 13 bases lay between the germline ends. In nucleotides, the CDR3 is TGTGCCAGCAGCTGGGGACAAACAAATCAGCCCCAGCATTTT. Translating it yields CASSWGQTNQPQHF.

The chain is built from TRBV28 and TRBJ2-1, with TRBD2 matching over 8 bases. Germline CDR1 is MDHEN and CDR2 is SYDVKM. This CDR3 contains 17 residues. Trimming at V came to 1 base and at J to 5 bases, leaving 10 bases not matched to a gene. CDR3 protein: CASSLLSGGRFNNEQFF. DNA for the CDR3: TGTGCCAGCAGTTTATTGTCGGGAGGGAGGTTCAACAATGAGCAGTTCTTC. The full variable domain, rest sourced from reference TRBV28 and TRBJ2-1, is DVKVTQSSRYLVKRTGEKVFLECVQDMDHENMFWYRQDPGLGLRLIYFSYDVKMKEKGDIPEGYSVSREKKERFSLILESASTNQTSMYLCASSLLSGGRFNNEQFFGPGTRLTVL.

The V call is TRBV4-3, the J call TRBJ1-2, with D perhaps TRBD1 (5 bases). CDR3 length: 15 amino acids. V was cut by 3 bases and J by 0 bases, with 11 bases left in between. CDR1 LGHNA and CDR2 YSLEER come from the germline V gene. CDR3 sequence reads: CASSQATGANYGYTF. The CDR3 DNA is TGCGCCAGCAGCCAGGCTACAGGAGCTAACTATGGCTACACCTTC.

This clone was seen a few times. The chain uses TRBV2 and TRBJ1-1; a weak D match, TRBD1 (6 bases). Between the trimmed V and J ends, which lost 5 bases and 1 base, there was a span of 11 bases. Germline V gene data show CDR1 as SNHLY and CDR2 as FYNNEI. There are 14 residues in the CDR3. The CDR3 reads CASSSLGGNTEAFF. CDR3 sequence (DNA): TGTGCCAGCAGTTCCTTAGGGGGGAACACTGAAGCTTTCTTT.

CDR3 in DNA: TGTGCCAGCAGTAGAAAAAGTCGGGGAACCTACAATGAGCAGTTCTTC. This encodes CASSRKSRGTYNEQFF. The chain carries TRBV6-2 or TRBV6-3 and TRBJ2-1; the D gene is possibly TRBD2 (5 bases). This CDR3 region has 16 residues. V was cut by 5 bases and J by 2 bases, with 16 bases left in between. Germline V gives CDR1 MNHEY, CDR2 SVGEGT.